This TCR beta chain emerged from a study of T cell repertoires in cytomegalovirus infection. For the study at large: Indicated by public TCR beta signatures were CMV infection and matching HLA type.

V was trimmed by 7 bases and J by 2 bases, leaving 14 bases between them. Germline lookup yields CDR1 MDHEN and CDR2 SYDVKM. The CDR3 runs 14 residues. For this clonotype: Its antigen is not identified.

TCRdb used MiXCR to reprocess the reads, holding one entry per CDR3 protein. Here the sample spans fewer than 65,000 distinct CDR3 sequences, around 20% being singletons. The V and J genes are TRBV28 and TRBJ1-2; possibly TRBD1 for D (5 bases). The input for sequencing was CD8+ T cells from cultured PBMCs, taken from culture after CMV antigen stimulation. This sequence originates from a human donor in good health (CMV status not recorded). Some clones in this sample may be carry-over from other donors' samples. The CDR3 DNA sequence: TGTGCCAGCATCTTTTCAGGGTTCAACTATGGCTACACCTTC. Its translation is CASIFSGFNYGYTF.